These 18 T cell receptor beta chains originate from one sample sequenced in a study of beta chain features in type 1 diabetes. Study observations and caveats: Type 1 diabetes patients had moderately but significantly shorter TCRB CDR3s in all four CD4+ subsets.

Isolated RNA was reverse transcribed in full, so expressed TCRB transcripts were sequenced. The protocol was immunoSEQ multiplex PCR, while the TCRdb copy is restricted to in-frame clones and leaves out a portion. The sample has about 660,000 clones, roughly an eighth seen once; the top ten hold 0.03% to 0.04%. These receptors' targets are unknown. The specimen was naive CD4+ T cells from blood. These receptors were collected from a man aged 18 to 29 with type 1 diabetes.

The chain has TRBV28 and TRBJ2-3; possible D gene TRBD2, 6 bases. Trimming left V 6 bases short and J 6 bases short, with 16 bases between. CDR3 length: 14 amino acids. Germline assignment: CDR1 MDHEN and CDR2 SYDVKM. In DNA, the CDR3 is TGTGCCAGCAGCCACGGGACTTCCACGGATACGCAGTATTTT. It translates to CASSHGTSTDTQYF. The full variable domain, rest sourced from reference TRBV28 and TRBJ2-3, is DVKVTQSSRYLVKRTGEKVFLECVQDMDHENMFWYRQDPGLGLRLIYFSYDVKMKEKGDIPEGYSVSREKKERFSLILESASTNQTSMYLCASSHGTSTDTQYFGPGTRLTVL.

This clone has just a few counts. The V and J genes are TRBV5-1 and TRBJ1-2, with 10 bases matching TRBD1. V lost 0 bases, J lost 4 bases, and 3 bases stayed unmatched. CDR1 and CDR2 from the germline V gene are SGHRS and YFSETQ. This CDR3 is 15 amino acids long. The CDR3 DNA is TGCGCCAGCAGCTTGGGGGACAGGGGAACCTATGGCTACACCTTC. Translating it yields CASSLGDRGTYGYTF.

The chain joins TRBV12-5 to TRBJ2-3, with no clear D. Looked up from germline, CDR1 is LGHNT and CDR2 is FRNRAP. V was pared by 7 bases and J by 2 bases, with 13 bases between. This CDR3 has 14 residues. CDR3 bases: TGTGCTAGTGCCCCGAGGCTTCACACAGATACGCAGTATTTT. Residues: CASAPRLHTDTQYF. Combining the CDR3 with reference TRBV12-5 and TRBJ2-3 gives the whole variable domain DARVTQTPRHKVTEMGQEVTMRCQPILGHNTVFWYRQTMMQGLELLAYFRNRAPLDDSGMPKDRFSAEMPDATLATLKIQPSEPRDSAVYFCASAPRLHTDTQYFGPGTRLTVL.

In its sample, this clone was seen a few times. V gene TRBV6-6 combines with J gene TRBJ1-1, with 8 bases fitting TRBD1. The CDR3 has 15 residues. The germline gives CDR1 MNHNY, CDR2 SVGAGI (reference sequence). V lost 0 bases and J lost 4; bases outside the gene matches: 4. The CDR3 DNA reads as TGTGCCAGCAGTTACTCTGACAGGGGAGGCACTGAAGCTTTCTTT. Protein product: CASSYSDRGGTEAFF.

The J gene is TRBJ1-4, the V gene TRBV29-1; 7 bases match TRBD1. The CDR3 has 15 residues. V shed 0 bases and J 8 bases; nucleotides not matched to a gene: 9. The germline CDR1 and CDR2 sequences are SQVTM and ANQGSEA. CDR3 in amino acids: CSVEDRRQGGEKLFF. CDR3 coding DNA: TGCAGCGTTGAAGATAGGCGACAGGGAGGGGAAAAACTGTTTTTT. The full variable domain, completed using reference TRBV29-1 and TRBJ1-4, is SAVISQKPSRDICQRGTSLTIQCQVDSQVTMMFWYRQQPGQSLTLIATANQGSEATYESGFVIDKFPISRPNLTFSTLTVSNMSPEDSSIYLCSVEDRRQGGEKLFFGSGTQLSVL.

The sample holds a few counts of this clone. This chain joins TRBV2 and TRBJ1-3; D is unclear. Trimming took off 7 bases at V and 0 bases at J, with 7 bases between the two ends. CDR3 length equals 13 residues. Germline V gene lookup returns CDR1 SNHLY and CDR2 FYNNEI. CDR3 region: CASTMDSGNTIYF. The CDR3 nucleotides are TGTGCCAGCACAATGGACTCTGGAAACACCATATATTTT.

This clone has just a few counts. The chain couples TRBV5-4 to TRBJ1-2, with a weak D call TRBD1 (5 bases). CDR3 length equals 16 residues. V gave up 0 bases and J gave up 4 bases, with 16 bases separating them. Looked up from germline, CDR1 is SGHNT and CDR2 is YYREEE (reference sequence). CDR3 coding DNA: TGTGCCAGCAGCTTGGGAGAGGGCGTTAGGGGCTATGGCTACACCTTC. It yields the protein CASSLGEGVRGYGYTF.

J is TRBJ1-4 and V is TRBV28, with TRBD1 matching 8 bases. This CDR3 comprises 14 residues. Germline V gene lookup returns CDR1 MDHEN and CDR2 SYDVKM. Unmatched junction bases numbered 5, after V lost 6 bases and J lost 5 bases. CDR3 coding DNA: TGTGCCAGCAGGCCAGGGGGCTCGAATGAAAAACTGTTTTTT. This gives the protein CASRPGGSNEKLFF.

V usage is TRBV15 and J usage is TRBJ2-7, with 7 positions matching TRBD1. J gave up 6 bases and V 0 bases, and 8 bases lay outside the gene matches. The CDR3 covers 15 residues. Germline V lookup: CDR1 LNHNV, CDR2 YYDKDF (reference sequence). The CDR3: CATSRDRGRGSEQYF. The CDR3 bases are TGTGCCACCAGCAGAGATCGAGGCAGGGGGAGCGAGCAGTACTTC.

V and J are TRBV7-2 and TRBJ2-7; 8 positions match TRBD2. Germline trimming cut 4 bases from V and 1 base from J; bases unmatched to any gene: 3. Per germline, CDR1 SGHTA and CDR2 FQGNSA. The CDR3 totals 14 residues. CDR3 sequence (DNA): TGTGCCAGCAGCTCGGGACTAGGGTCCTACGAGCAGTACTTC. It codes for CASSSGLGSYEQYF.

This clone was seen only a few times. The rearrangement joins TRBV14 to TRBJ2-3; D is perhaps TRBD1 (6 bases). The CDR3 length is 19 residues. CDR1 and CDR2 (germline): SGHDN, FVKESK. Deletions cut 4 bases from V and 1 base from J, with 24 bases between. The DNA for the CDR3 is TGTGCCAGCAGCCTAAGATTGGGGGCACGGGTTGTCGGCACAGATACGCAGTATTTT. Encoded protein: CASSLRLGARVVGTDTQYF. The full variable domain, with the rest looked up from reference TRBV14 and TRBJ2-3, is EAGVTQFPSHSVIEKGQTVTLRCDPISGHDNLYWYRRVMGKEIKFLLHFVKESKQDESGMPNNRFLAERTGGTYSTLKVQPAELEDSGVYFCASSLRLGARVVGTDTQYFGPGTRLTVL.

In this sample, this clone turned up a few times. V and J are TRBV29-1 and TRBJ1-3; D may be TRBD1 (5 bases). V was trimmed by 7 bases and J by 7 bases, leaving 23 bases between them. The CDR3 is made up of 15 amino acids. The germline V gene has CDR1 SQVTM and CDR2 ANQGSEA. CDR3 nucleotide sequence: TGCAGCGCGGTCCCCACAGGCACTATCGGCAACACCATATATTTT. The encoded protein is CSAVPTGTIGNTIYF.

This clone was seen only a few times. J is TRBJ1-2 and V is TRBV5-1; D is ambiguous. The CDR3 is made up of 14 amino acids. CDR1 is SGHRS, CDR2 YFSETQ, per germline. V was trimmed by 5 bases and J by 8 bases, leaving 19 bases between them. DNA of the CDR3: TGCGCCAGCAGACCCTTACCGGGAGGCGACGGCTACACCTTC. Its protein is CASRPLPGGDGYTF.

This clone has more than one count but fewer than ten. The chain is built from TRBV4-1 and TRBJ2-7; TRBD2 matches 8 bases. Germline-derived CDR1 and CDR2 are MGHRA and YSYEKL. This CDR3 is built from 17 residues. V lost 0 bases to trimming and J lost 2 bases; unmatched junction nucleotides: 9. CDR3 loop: CASSQDSPSGRAYEQYF. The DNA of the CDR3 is TGCGCCAGCAGCCAAGATTCCCCTAGCGGGCGAGCCTACGAGCAGTACTTC.

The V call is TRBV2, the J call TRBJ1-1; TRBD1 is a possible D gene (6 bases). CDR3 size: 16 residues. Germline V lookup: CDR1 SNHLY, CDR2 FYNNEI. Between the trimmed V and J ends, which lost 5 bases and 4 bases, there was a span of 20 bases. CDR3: CASSRAQGGGSTEAFF. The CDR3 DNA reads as TGTGCCAGCAGTAGGGCCCAGGGAGGGGGAAGCACTGAAGCTTTCTTT.

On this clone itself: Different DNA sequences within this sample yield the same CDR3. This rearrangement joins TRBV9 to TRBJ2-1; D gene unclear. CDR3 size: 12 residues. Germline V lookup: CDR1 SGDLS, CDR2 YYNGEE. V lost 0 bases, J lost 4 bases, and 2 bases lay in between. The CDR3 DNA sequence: TGTGCCAGCAGCGTAGCATACAATGAGCAGTTCTTC. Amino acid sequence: CASSVAYNEQFF.

CDR3 in amino acids: CAITPGTSGGAYEQYF. The CDR3 DNA reads TGTGCCATCACTCCCGGGACTAGCGGGGGAGCCTACGAGCAGTACTTC. The rearrangement links TRBV10-3 to TRBJ2-7, with 14 bases lining up with TRBD2. Per germline, CDR1 ENHRY and CDR2 SYGVKD. V shed 7 bases, J shed 2 bases, and the junction held 7 bases outside the gene matches. The CDR3 consists of 16 residues.

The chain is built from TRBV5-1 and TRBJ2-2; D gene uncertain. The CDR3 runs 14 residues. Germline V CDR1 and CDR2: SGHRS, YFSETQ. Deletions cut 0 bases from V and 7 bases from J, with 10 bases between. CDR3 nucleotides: TGCGCCAGCAGCTTGGAAGGGTCTGTCGGGGAGCTGTTTTTT. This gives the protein CASSLEGSVGELFF.